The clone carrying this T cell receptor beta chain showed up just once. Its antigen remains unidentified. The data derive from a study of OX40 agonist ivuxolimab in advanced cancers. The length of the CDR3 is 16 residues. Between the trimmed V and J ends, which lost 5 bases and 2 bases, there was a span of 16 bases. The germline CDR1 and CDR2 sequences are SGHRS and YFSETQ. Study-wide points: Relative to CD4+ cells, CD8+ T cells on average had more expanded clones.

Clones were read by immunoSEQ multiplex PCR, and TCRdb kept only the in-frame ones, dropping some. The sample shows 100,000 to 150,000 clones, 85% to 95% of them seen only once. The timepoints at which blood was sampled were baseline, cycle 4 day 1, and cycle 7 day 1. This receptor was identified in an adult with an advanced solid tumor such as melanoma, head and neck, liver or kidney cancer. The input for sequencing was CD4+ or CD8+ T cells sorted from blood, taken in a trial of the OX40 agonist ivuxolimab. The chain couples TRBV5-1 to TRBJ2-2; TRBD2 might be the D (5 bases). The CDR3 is CASRLLAGDNTGELFF. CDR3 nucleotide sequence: TGCGCCAGCAGGCTCCTCGCGGGTGATAACACCGGGGAGCTGTTTTTT.